A selection of T cell receptor beta chains follows, all from one sample in a study of spatial heterogeneity in lung cancer. Each CDR3 protein gets one entry after TCRdb re-called the 5' RACE reads with MiXCR. The sample contains tens of thousands of distinct CDR3 sequences, less than 9.5% of which appear only once. This specimen consisted of PBMCs, obtained at follow-up. These receptors were obtained from a female donor with early-stage non-small cell lung cancer. Each CDR3 is given with its conserved first and last residue. Fields, in order: D gene, J gene, clone size, V gene, CDR3 DNA, CDR3 protein. D genes are given only for firm matches. Clone size is stated in some rows and not others, as once, few, many or a class when expanded.

NA | TRBJ1-1 | many | TRBV7-2 | TGTGCCAGCAGCTTACAGGGAAGGAACACTGAAGCTTTCTTT | CASSLQGRNTEAFF
NA | TRBJ2-1 | many | TRBV4-1 | TGCGCCAGCAGCCAGGACCCGAGGAGGGACTACAATGAGCAGTTCTTC | CASSQDPRRDYNEQFF
TRBD2 | TRBJ2-3 | many | TRBV19 | TGTGCCAGTAGTATCGGGTCCGGGCGACCTAGCGGGAGAACAGATACGCAGTATTTT | CASSIGSGRPSGRTDTQYF
TRBD1 | TRBJ1-1 | many | TRBV7-2 | TGTGCCAGCAGCTTACTCCAACAGGGGAGTAGGACTGAAGCTTTCTTT | CASSLLQQGSRTEAFF
NA | TRBJ2-1 | NA | TRBV24-1 | TGTGCCACCAGTGACTCTAGAGCCCCTTACAATGAGCAGTTCTTC | CATSDSRAPYNEQFF
NA | TRBJ1-5 | many | TRBV28 | TGTGCCAGCAGAACCGGCAATCAGCCCCAGCATTTT | CASRTGNQPQHF
NA | TRBJ2-7 | many | TRBV12-3/TRBV12-4 | TGTGCCAGCAGTTTTGGGGGTTCCTACGAGCAGTACTTC | CASSFGGSYEQYF
NA | TRBJ2-3 | few | TRBV11-2 | TGTGCCAGCAGCCAAGCACCCCAACCGCAGTATTTT | CASSQAPQPQYF
TRBD1 | TRBJ1-4 | many | TRBV5-1 | TGCGCCAGCAGCCTCGGACAGGGGGTTGAAAAACTGTTTTTT | CASSLGQGVEKLFF
TRBD2 | TRBJ2-1 | many | TRBV9 | TGTGCCAGCAGCCCCCGGACTAGCGGTAACAATGAGCAGTTCTTC | CASSPRTSGNNEQFF
NA | TRBJ2-2 | NA | TRBV7-9 | TGTGCCAGCAGCTTAGTCCAGGGGGAGCTGTTTTTT | CASSLVQGELFF
NA | TRBJ2-2 | NA | TRBV12-3/TRBV12-4 | TGTGCCAGCAGTTTAGCCAGTGGGGCGGAGGAGGGCGGGGAGCTGTTTTTT | CASSLASGAEEGGELFF
TRBD1 | TRBJ2-2 | few | TRBV30 | TGTGCCGAGAGACAGGGATCAACCGGGGAGCTGTTTTTT | CAERQGSTGELFF
NA | TRBJ1-2 | few | TRBV3-1 | TGTGCCAGCAGCCAAGGATGGCAAACGACCTATGGCTACACCTTC | CASSQGWQTTYGYTF
NA | TRBJ2-3 | many | TRBV5-1 | TGCGCCAGCGGCCGAGGCTCATCGGATACGCAGTATTTT | CASGRGSSDTQYF
NA | TRBJ2-7 | many | TRBV12-3/TRBV12-4 | TGTGCCAGCGGGCGCTCTGGAGTCCACGAGCAGTACTTC | CASGRSGVHEQYF
TRBD1 | TRBJ2-1 | few | TRBV5-1 | TGCGCCAGCAGCTCAAAGAGACAGGGATTGTCCTACAATGAGCAGTTCTTC | CASSSKRQGLSYNEQFF
TRBD1 | TRBJ1-6 | many | TRBV28 | TGTGCCAGCACCGCCGCACAGGGGGATTCACCCCTCCACTTT | CASTAAQGDSPLHF
NA | TRBJ2-7 | many | TRBV28 | TGTGCCAGCAGGGCTCGGGACCGATGGATCTCCGAGCAGTACTTC | CASRARDRWISEQYF
NA | TRBJ2-2 | many | TRBV5-1 | TGCGCCAGCAGAAGTACGGGACCCGCGTTAGGCGGGGAGCTGTTTTTT | CASRSTGPALGGELFF
NA | TRBJ1-1 | many | TRBV7-9 | TGTGCCAGCAGCTTAGCTGACTCTGAAGCTTTCTTT | CASSLADSEAFF
NA | TRBJ2-5 | many | TRBV5-1 | TGCGCCAGCAGCCCTCGACCCCACCAAGAGACCCAGTACTTC | CASSPRPHQETQYF
NA | TRBJ2-6 | few | TRBV9 | TGTGCCAGCACCCTCTCTGGGGCCAACGTCCTGACTTTC | CASTLSGANVLTF
NA | TRBJ2-2 | many | TRBV27 | TGTGCCAGCAGTATAAGAGGAGTGAACACCGGGGAGCTGTTTTTT | CASSIRGVNTGELFF
NA | TRBJ1-2 | many | TRBV2 | TGTGCCAGCACCCTGGACGCGGCAGGAGGAAACTATGGCTACACCTTC | CASTLDAAGGNYGYTF
NA | TRBJ2-2 | NA | TRBV5-1 | TGCGCCAGCAGCTTCGGGGTCTCGAACACCGGGGGGCTGTTTTTT | CASSFGVSNTGGLFF
TRBD2 | TRBJ2-3 | few | TRBV11-1 | TGTGCCAGCAGTCTTAGCGGGAGTGGCACAGATACGCAGTATTTT | CASSLSGSGTDTQYF
TRBD1 | TRBJ1-4 | NA | TRBV20-1 | TGCAGTGCACGACAGGGAGGGGCTAATGAAAAACTGTTTTTT | CSARQGGANEKLFF
NA | TRBJ2-5 | few | TRBV9 | TGTGCCAGCAGCGTAGCTACGTGGTGGGTTTTTGGGGGCCTAAGAGAGACCCAGTACTTC | CASSVATWWVFGGLRETQYF
TRBD1 | TRBJ2-2 | many | TRBV7-8 | TGTGCCAGCAGTCCTAGACAGGGGTCTGAGCTGTTTTTT | CASSPRQGSELFF
TRBD2 | TRBJ2-5 | NA | TRBV15 | TGTGCCACCAGCAGAGACGGAGCGGGGGAGACCCAGTACTTC | CATSRDGAGETQYF
NA | TRBJ1-5 | many | TRBV3-1 | TGTGCCAGCAGCCAAGGGGGGCCCCAGCATTTT | CASSQGGPQHF
NA | TRBJ2-7 | NA | TRBV19 | TGTGCCAGTAGCCGGACCGTCCCCTCCTACGAGCAGTACTTC | CASSRTVPSYEQYF
NA | TRBJ1-5 | many | TRBV5-1 | TGCGCCAGCAGCCGTTACAGGGACCAGCCCCAGCATTTT | CASSRYRDQPQHF
NA | TRBJ2-2 | many | TRBV10-1 | TGCGCCAGCAGTGATGTCCGGAGGACCGGGGAGCTGTTTTTT | CASSDVRRTGELFF
NA | TRBJ1-1 | few | TRBV7-2 | TGTGCCAGCAGCTTCGACAGTGCGAACACTGAAGCTTTCTTT | CASSFDSANTEAFF
NA | TRBJ2-2 | many | TRBV3-1 | TGTGCCAGCAGCCGTCCGAACACCGGGGAGCTGTTTTTT | CASSRPNTGELFF
NA | TRBJ1-1 | many | TRBV24-1 | TGTGCCACCAGTGCTACAGGTGGGGACACTGAAGCTTTCTTT | CATSATGGDTEAFF
NA | TRBJ1-5 | once | TRBV19 | TGTGCCTCCCACCGGGCCGGCAATCAGCCCCAGCATTTT | CASHRAGNQPQHF
TRBD1 | TRBJ2-7 | NA | TRBV5-6 | TGTGCCAGCAGCGGGACAGAGCGAGAATTAACCTACGAGCAGTACTTC | CASSGTERELTYEQYF
TRBD1 | TRBJ2-7 | NA | TRBV10-2 | TGCGCCAGCAGTGCCCTTTCAGGGGGTCCCTACGAGCAGTACTTC | CASSALSGGPYEQYF
TRBD1 | TRBJ1-2 | many | TRBV20-1 | TGCAGTGCCCCCATCATGGGACAGGGGGTAAACACCTTC | CSAPIMGQGVNTF
NA | TRBJ2-7 | many | TRBV18 | TGTGCCAGCTCGCCGACTAGTACCTACGAGCAGTACTTC | CASSPTSTYEQYF
NA | TRBJ1-5 | many | TRBV2 | TGTGCCAGCAACAAGGGGATGAATCAGCCCCAGCATTTT | CASNKGMNQPQHF
NA | TRBJ2-4 | few | TRBV9 | TGTGCCAGCAGCAAAGCGGGGACAGACAAAAACATTCAGTACTTC | CASSKAGTDKNIQYF
NA | TRBJ2-4 | many | TRBV11-2 | TGTGCCAGCAGCTTAGTGACGGGGTTCAAAAACATTCAGTACTTC | CASSLVTGFKNIQYF